This entry lists 7 T cell receptor beta chains sequenced from one sample in a study of identical twins (dated by TCRdb to the mid-2010s). Preparation of the library involved 5' RACE. This sample was sequenced with an Illumina HiSeq 2000. TCRdb redid the processing of the public reads, applying fastp at Q25 and MiXCR, and retained in-frame beta chains. Identical CDR3 protein sequences are pooled into one entry, listed with their most common genes and DNA. The sample table records roughly 570,000 distinct CDR3 sequences; approximately 9.6% of these occur just once. The ten largest clonotypes hold 2.5% to 3.5% of the sample. The same sample was also studied in work on yellow fever vaccine responses in identical twins.

What was sequenced was PBMCs. The receptors come from a woman aged 18 to 35 in good health.

This sequence joins TRBV14 and TRBJ2-3, with D unresolved. The CDR3 spans 13 residues. Trimming pared 1 base from V and 10 bases from J, leaving 12 bases between. CDR1 and CDR2 from the germline V gene are SGHDN and FVKESK. CDR3 nucleotide sequence: TGTGCCAGCAGCCAAGTGCTTTATGACCCGCAGTATTTT. Protein product: CASSQVLYDPQYF. Full variable domain (missing parts from reference TRBV14 and TRBJ2-3): EAGVTQFPSHSVIEKGQTVTLRCDPISGHDNLYWYRRVMGKEIKFLLHFVKESKQDESGMPNNRFLAERTGGTYSTLKVQPAELEDSGVYFCASSQVLYDPQYFGPGTRLTVL.

V and J are TRBV12-3 or TRBV12-4 and TRBJ2-5; D call uncertain. This CDR3 is built from 11 residues. V was clipped by 3 bases and J by 9 bases, with 8 bases between them. The CDR3 here is CASSFVGPQYF. As DNA, the CDR3 is TGTGCCAGCAGTTTCGTTGGTCCCCAGTACTTC.

This clonotype was detected many times. The chain recombines TRBV5-1 with TRBJ2-1, with a possible D match to TRBD2 (6 bases). CDR3 size: 16 residues. V was clipped by 0 bases and J by 2 bases, with 12 bases between them. Germline V CDR1 and CDR2: SGHRS, YFSETQ. CDR3 sequence reads: CASSLGVWGAYNEQFF. The CDR3 DNA reads TGCGCCAGCAGCTTGGGGGTTTGGGGGGCCTACAATGAGCAGTTCTTC.

V is TRBV25-1 and J is TRBJ1-5, with D unclear. Germline V CDR1 and CDR2: MGHDK, SYGVNS. The CDR3 covers 12 residues. Trimming stripped 4 bases from V and 11 bases from J, with 12 bases between. CDR3 nucleotides: TGTGCCAGCAGTGTGGACGGCTTTACCCAGCATTTT. This translates into CASSVDGFTQHF.

The chain couples TRBV6-1 to TRBJ2-6; the match to TRBD2 covers 7 bases. The V gene end was trimmed by 8 bases and the J gene end by 0 bases; junction bases not matched to a gene: 4. Germline V gives CDR1 MNHNS, CDR2 SASEGT. The CDR3 runs 15 residues. The CDR3 loop reads CASGGDSSGANVLTF. The CDR3, as DNA: TGTGCCAGCGGGGGGGATTCCTCTGGGGCCAACGTCCTGACTTTC.

This clonotype was recorded a few times. V gene TRBV3-1 combines with J gene TRBJ2-3; 7 bases align to TRBD2. The junction had 9 bases not matched to a gene; V was cut back by 4 bases and J by 5 bases. This CDR3 is built from 15 residues. From germline, CDR1 is LGHDT and CDR2 YNNKEL (reference sequence). The CDR3 sequence: CASSPQAGSGDTQYF. CDR3 bases: TGTGCCAGCAGCCCCCAAGCGGGGTCAGGAGATACGCAGTATTTT.

V is TRBV2 and J is TRBJ2-3; TRBD1 matches 7 bases. The length of the CDR3 is 15 residues. Trimming removed 8 bases from V and 2 bases from J; junction bases left unmatched: 10. CDR1 and CDR2 (germline): SNHLY, FYNNEI. The CDR3 region has the DNA TGTGCCAGCCGAACGGGACAGACCGACACAGATACGCAGTATTTT. Translation: CASRTGQTDTDTQYF.